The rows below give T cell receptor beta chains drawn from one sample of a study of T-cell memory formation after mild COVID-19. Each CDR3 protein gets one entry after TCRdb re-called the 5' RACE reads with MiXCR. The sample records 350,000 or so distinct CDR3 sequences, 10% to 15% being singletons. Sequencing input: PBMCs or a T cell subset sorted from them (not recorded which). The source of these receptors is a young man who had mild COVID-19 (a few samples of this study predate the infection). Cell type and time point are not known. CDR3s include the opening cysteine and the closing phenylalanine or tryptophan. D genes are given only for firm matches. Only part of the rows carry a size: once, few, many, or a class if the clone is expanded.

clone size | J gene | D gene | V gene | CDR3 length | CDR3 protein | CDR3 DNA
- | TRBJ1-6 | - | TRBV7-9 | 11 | CASSGAGPLHF | TGTGCCAGCAGCGGGGCGGGACCCCTCCACTTT
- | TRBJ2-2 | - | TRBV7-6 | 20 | CDSSRGLPGQISLNTGELFF | TGTGACAGCAGCCGGGGGCTACCGGGACAGATCTCTCTTAACACCGGGGAGCTGTTTTTT
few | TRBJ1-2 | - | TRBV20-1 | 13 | CSAPGGGYYGYTF | TGCAGTGCTCCAGGTGGGGGATACTATGGCTACACCTTC
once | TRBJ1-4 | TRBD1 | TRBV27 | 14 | CASRQGVKNEKLFF | TGTGCCAGTCGACAGGGAGTCAAGAATGAAAAACTGTTTTTT
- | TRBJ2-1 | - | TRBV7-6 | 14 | CASSSVLESNEQFF | TGTGCCAGCAGCTCGGTACTAGAGAGCAATGAGCAGTTCTTC
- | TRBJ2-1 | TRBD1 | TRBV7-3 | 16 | CASSTRQGKAFNEQFF | TGTGCCAGCAGCACCCGACAGGGAAAAGCTTTCAATGAGCAGTTCTTC
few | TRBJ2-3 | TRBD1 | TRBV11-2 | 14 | CASRIQGATDTQYF | TGTGCCAGCAGGATACAGGGGGCCACAGATACGCAGTATTTT
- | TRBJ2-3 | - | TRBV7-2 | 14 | CASSARTATDTQYF | TGTGCCAGCAGCGCACGGACAGCCACAGATACGCAGTATTTT
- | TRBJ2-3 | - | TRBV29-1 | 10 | CSVTLNTQYF | TGCAGCGTGACCTTGAATACGCAGTATTTT
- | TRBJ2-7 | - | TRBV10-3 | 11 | CASRGSLEQYF | TGTGCCTCGAGGGGCAGTCTCGAGCAGTACTTC
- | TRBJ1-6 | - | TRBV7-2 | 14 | CASSDRTRNSPLHF | TGTGCCAGCAGTGACAGGACGAGGAATTCACCCCTCCACTTT
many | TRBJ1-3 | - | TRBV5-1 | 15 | CASSTSFDSGNTIYF | TGCGCCAGCAGCACCTCCTTCGACTCTGGAAACACCATATATTTT
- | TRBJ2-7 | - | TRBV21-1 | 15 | CASSNGPWGYYEQYF | TGTGCCAGCAGCAATGGGCCCTGGGGATACTACGAGCAGTACTTC
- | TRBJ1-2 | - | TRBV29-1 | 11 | CSVRRGYGYTF | TGCAGCGTTCGCAGGGGCTATGGCTACACCTTC
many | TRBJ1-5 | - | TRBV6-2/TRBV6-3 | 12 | CASSSGAAGTHF | TGTGCCAGCAGTTCGGGGGCCGCGGGGACGCATTTT
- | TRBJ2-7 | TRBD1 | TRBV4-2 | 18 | CASSQVGIGLQGAYEQYF | TGTGCCAGCAGCCAAGTAGGAATCGGGTTGCAGGGGGCCTACGAGCAGTACTTC
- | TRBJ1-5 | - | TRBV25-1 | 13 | CASSAQGHQPQHF | TGTGCCAGCAGTGCTCAGGGGCACCAGCCCCAGCATTTT
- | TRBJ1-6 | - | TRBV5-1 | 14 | CASTVRVGNSPLHF | TGCGCCAGCACAGTACGGGTGGGGAATTCACCCCTCCACTTT
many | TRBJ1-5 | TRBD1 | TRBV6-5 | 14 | CASRPTGGNQPQHF | TGTGCCAGCAGGCCAACAGGGGGTAATCAGCCCCAGCATTTT
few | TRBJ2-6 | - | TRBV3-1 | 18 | CASSQVLVARSGANVLTF | TGTGCCAGCAGCCAAGTTCTCGTGGCCAGGTCTGGGGCCAACGTCCTGACTTTC
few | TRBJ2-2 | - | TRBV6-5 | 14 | CASSYFSNTGELFF | TGTGCCAGCAGTTACTTTTCGAACACCGGGGAGCTGTTTTTT
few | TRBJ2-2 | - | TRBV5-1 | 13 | CASGTVPAGELFF | TGCGCCAGCGGGACCGTCCCCGCCGGGGAGCTGTTTTTT
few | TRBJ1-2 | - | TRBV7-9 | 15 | CASSLLRLIVSGYTF | TGTGCCAGCAGCTTACTAAGATTAATCGTGAGTGGCTACACCTTC
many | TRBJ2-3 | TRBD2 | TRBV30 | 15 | CAWHSGETQIDTQYF | TGTGCCTGGCATAGCGGGGAAACCCAAATAGATACGCAGTATTTT
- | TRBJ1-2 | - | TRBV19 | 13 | CASTSGWGHGYTF | TGTGCCAGTACGTCCGGGTGGGGGCATGGCTACACCTTC
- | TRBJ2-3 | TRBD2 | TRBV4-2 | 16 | CASSESAASGAYTQYF | TGTGCCAGCAGCGAATCAGCAGCCAGCGGGGCTTATACGCAGTATTTT
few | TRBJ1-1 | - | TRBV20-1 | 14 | CSAPPLDLNTEAFF | TGCAGTGCCCCACCTTTGGATTTGAACACTGAAGCTTTCTTT
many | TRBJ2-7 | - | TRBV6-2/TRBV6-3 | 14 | CASSPGHSADEQYF | TGTGCCAGCAGTCCGGGACACTCAGCTGACGAGCAGTACTTC
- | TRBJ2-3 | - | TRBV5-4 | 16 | CASSPRVASSTDTQYF | TGTGCCAGCAGCCCCCGAGTGGCCTCTAGCACAGATACGCAGTATTTT
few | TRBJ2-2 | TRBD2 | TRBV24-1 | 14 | CATRASGETGELFF | TGTGCCACCAGGGCTAGCGGGGAGACCGGGGAGCTGTTTTTT
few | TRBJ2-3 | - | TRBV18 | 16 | CASSTVGGLGTDTQYF | TGTGCCAGCTCAACTGTCGGGGGTCTTGGTACAGATACGCAGTATTTT
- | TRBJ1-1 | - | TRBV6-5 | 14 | CASRYSQMNTEAFF | TGTGCCAGCAGATACAGCCAAATGAACACTGAAGCTTTCTTT
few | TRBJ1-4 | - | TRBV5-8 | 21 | CASSLRIPALGRRRSNEKLFF | TGTGCCAGCAGCTTAAGAATCCCGGCCTTGGGACGGCGACGCTCTAATGAAAAACTGTTTTTT
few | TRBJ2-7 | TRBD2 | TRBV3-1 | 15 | CASGASGGLVYEQYF | TGTGCCAGCGGCGCTAGCGGGGGACTAGTCTACGAGCAGTACTTC
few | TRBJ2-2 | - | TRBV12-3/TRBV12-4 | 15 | CASSLQPGLAGELFF | TGTGCCAGCAGCCTCCAGCCGGGTCTCGCCGGGGAGCTGTTTTTT
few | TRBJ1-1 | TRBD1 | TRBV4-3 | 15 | CASSQDRTGRVQAFF | TGCGCCAGCAGCCAAGATCGGACAGGAAGAGTTCAAGCTTTCTTT
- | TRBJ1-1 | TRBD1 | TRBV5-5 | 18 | CASSLGDRQGSMNTEAFF | TGTGCCAGCAGCTTGGGGGACCGACAGGGGTCGATGAACACTGAAGCTTTCTTT
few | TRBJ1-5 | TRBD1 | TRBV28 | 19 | CASSLEGRWGQPLNQPQHF | TGTGCCAGCAGTCTCGAAGGTCGTTGGGGACAGCCACTAAATCAGCCCCAGCATTTT
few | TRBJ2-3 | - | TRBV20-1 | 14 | CSARLGTSTDTQYF | TGCAGTGCTAGACTCGGGACTAGCACAGATACGCAGTATTTT
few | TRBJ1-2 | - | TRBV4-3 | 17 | CASSQGGGPGHNYGYTF | TGCGCCAGCAGCCAAGGAGGAGGGCCGGGACACAACTATGGCTACACCTTC
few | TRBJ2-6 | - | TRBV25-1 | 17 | CASTGVEGASGANVLTF | TGTGCCAGCACCGGAGTAGAAGGGGCGTCTGGGGCCAACGTCCTGACTTTC
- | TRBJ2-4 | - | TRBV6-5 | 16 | CASSDQGREAKNIQYF | TGTGCCAGCAGTGACCAGGGACGCGAGGCCAAAAACATTCAGTACTTC
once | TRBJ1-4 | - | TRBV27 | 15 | CASRVSRATNEKLFF | TGTGCCAGCAGGGTCTCACGGGCAACTAATGAAAAACTGTTTTTT
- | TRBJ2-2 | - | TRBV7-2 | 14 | CASSVSPGAGELFF | TGTGCCAGCAGCGTCTCCCCCGGGGCCGGGGAGCTGTTTTTT
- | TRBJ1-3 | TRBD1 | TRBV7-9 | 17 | CASSKTQGAISGNTIYF | TGTGCCAGCAGCAAGACACAGGGGGCTATCTCTGGAAACACCATATATTTT
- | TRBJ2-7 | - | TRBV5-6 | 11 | CASSWTQEQYF | TGTGCCAGCAGCTGGACCCAGGAGCAGTACTTC
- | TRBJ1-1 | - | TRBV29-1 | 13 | CSVRPGAGAEAFF | TGCAGCGTGCGCCCGGGGGCGGGCGCTGAAGCTTTCTTT
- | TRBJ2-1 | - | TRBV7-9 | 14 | CASSSAVYANEQFF | TGTGCCAGCAGCTCCGCCGTATACGCGAATGAGCAGTTCTTC
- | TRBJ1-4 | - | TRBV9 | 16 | CASSLAGTAAYEKLFF | TGTGCCAGCAGTCTCGCAGGGACCGCTGCGTATGAAAAACTGTTTTTT
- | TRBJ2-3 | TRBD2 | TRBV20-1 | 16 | CSARAAGGPAADTQYF | TGCAGTGCTAGGGCCGCGGGGGGGCCGGCGGCAGATACGCAGTATTTT
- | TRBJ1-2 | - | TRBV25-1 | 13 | CASSLARNYGYTF | TGTGCCAGCAGCCTGGCCAGGAACTATGGCTACACCTTC
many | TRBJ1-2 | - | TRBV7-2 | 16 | CASSLAHGGASYGYTF | TGTGCCAGCAGCTTAGCTCATGGGGGGGCCTCCTATGGCTACACCTTC
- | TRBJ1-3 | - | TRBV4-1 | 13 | CASSQELTGRIYF | TGCGCCAGCAGCCAAGAATTAACAGGACGCATATATTTT